The T cell receptor beta chain under discussion was sequenced for a study of cytomegalovirus exposure and HLA in healthy donors (dated by TCRdb to 2016 to 2017). Concerning the study at large: An earlier analysis of several hundred of the donors reported more than 250 Gb of sequence data and around 110 million unique TCR beta sequences from about 180 million T cells. In a later genetic analysis, genome-wide SNP genotypes for about three fifths of the 666 donors were used, and that subset was treated as a discovery cohort. In addition to the first cohort of 650 to 800 subjects, a separate validation cohort of approximately 130 different subjects was used. The study used immunosequencing to profile the T cell repertoires of approximately 690 subjects and linked those repertoires to cytomegalovirus serostatus. To predict cytomegalovirus infection status, the study combined high-throughput TCR immunosequencing, statistical association of individual TCRs with disease status, and machine learning. Several DR-DQ haplotypes were treated as single units for association and clustering because of strong linkage in the cohort. HLA typing covered class I and class II loci at four-digit resolution. An earlier analysis of nearly 600 of the donors applied high-throughput TCR beta sequencing to assess whether each TCR beta V gene segment acted as functional or pseudogenic. In a later analysis, previously published TCR beta repertoires from about 670 donors were re-analyzed and high-resolution HLA genotyping was added so that TCR occurrence patterns could be studied. Donor age, sex, ethnicity and CMV serostatus were collected together with the repertoire data. Roughly 320 gigabases of sequencing data and roughly 81 million unique TCR sequences made up an early release that covered 500 to 700 HLA-typed donors. In the later analysis, no new phenotypic data were used to find candidate immune exposures; instead, reliance was placed on TCR beta sequences and their occurrence across donors. On average, approximately 250,000 unique TCR beta nucleotide sequences were sequenced per donor among about 400 genotyped donors of the cohort, with roughly 18% of those sequences being non-productive. The study aimed to test whether cataloging public T cell receptors could reveal signatures of past pathogen exposure. Among the roughly 390 genotyped donors, approximately 81% belonged to the genetic ancestry cluster associated with self-reported Caucasian donors. The number of donors typed differed by locus, with about 629-640 for A, B, C, DRB1 and DQB1, roughly 520 for DQA1, 606 for DPA1, and some 470 for DPB1. All discovery cohort repertoires had been generated on a single sequencing platform. General conclusions and limits of the study: Because counts were too low, more than 15 rarely observed V segments, including chromosome 9 orphons, were left out of the earlier analysis of some 640 of the donors. Only TCR beta chains were sequenced in this cohort, and the absence of alpha or paired-chain data limited detectable features. A later analysis found that most CMV-associated TCR beta chains appeared HLA-restricted, with HLA associations seemingly driven largely by CMV exposure. At a false discovery rate of 0.05, a later analysis linked 15,000 to 20,000 TCR beta sequences to specific HLA alleles. In both the original and validation cohorts, the classifier was reported to diagnose cytomegalovirus status with high specificity and sensitivity. Because the 87-base-pair reads could not distinguish some IMGT-functional V segments, including TRBV6-2 and TRBV6-3, those segments were excluded. Most TCR sequences were seen in very few donors, while some public TCRs were found in many individuals. According to a later genetic analysis, donors in an Asian-associated ancestry cluster had fewer N-insertions in productive TCRs than the roughly 700-donor mean. In an earlier analysis of more than 450 of the donors, most TCR beta V segments were observed in productive rearrangements about 90% or about 30% of the time, broadly matching IMGT annotations. When HLA alleles, especially DR and DQ, strongly co-occurred, TCR associations were difficult to assign to individual alleles. The study gave a list of around 170 TCR beta chains associated with cytomegalovirus. A later analysis found that TCR association rates varied across HLA loci, with DRB1 alleles showing the most associated TCRs and HLA-C alleles the fewest. Correlated functional status among segregating V segments might be attributable to linkage disequilibrium, but an unknown experimental factor could not be ruled out. An association between a missense DCLRE1C variant and V-gene and J-gene trimming of TCR beta chains was found in a later genetic analysis and replicated in an independent cohort. A group of highly shared sequence variants was considered likely to be a technical artifact of the sequencing pipeline. The authors suggested that the approach could potentially be generalized to other disease states and immunological phenotypes. A few of the identified cytomegalovirus-associated TCR beta chains were confirmed in vitro to be specific for cytomegalovirus antigens. A later analysis found that HLA-associated TCR beta chains were more clonally expanded and had lower generation probabilities than equally common non-associated chains. Sequencing depth was assumed to be roughly uniform across donors in the presence/absence analyses, though that assumption may not hold. The only immune exposure information available for the cohort was CMV serostatus. Because HLA typing was missing for some donors at each locus, association tests included only the typed subset. A further reported finding was that TCR beta sequences accurately predicted the HLA-A and HLA-B alleles for most subjects in the first cohort. A later analysis reported that several top co-occurrence clusters appeared linked to parvovirus B19, influenza, CMV and Epstein-Barr virus.

Measured from the cysteine to the phenylalanine, the CDR3 is 12 residues long. Here the CDR3 DNA is all that survives: 36 bases in frame from base 1. As encoded in the germline V gene, CDR1 is SNHLY while CDR2 is FYNNEI. V loses 8 bases, J loses 4 bases, and the germline ends lie 10 bases apart. Receptor amplification or capture employed the immunoSEQ multiplex PCR assay. For the multiplex PCR, a mixture combining 60 forward primers for TCR Vbeta segments and 13 reverse primers for TCR Jbeta segments was used. Amplification of the CDR3 region of rearranged TCR beta genes was performed with a multiplex PCR assay on genomic DNA. The Illumina HiSeq System was used to sequence the amplified TCR beta libraries as 87-base-pair reads. On the authors' methods: Across the roughly 670 repertoires, a later analysis counted tens of millions of unique TCR beta chains, around 11 million of which were shared by at least two donors. Raw reads were error-corrected and collapsed into unique sequences by a nearest-neighbor algorithm in which closely related sequences were merged to remove PCR and sequencing errors. To assign V, D and J gene segments, CDR3 sequences were aligned to IMGT reference sequences. For a sequence to be retained, a match of at least six nucleotides to both a V gene segment and a J gene segment was required. A rearrangement counted as productive if the CDR3 had no stop codons and remained in frame with V and J, and every other rearrangement counted as non-productive. CDR3 was defined according to IMGT convention as the region running from the second conserved V-encoded cysteine to the conserved J-encoded phenylalanine. The earlier analysis of some 550 of the donors excluded any sequence lacking an unambiguous match to a single V gene segment. In an earlier analysis of 587 of the donors, V segments were called functional above 56.7% productive rearrangements and were called segregating when the between-donor standard deviation exceeded 5%. To diagnose cytomegalovirus status from the catalog of TCR beta chain sequences, a statistical classification framework was built. V and J gene assignment, in a later analysis, came from comparing TCR nucleotide sequences with IMGT/GENE-DB human TR gene sequences. A later analysis assigned CDR3 sequences and most-parsimonious VDJ recombination scenarios with the TCRdist pipeline. A later analysis defined each TCR beta chain by its CDR3 amino acid sequence plus V-gene family, and excluded reads lacking a unique V-gene family. A later analysis removed 550 to 650 highly shared, low-generation-probability nucleotide sequences to deal with suspected cross-contamination and a sequencing artifact. In a later analysis, a clonal expansion index was calculated for each public chain from normalized within-repertoire ranks of inferred template counts. Generation probabilities in a later analysis came from a VDJ recombination model fitted to out-of-frame rearrangements, and those results were checked against IGoR. In a later analysis, TCR-TCR, TCR-HLA and TCR-CMV co-occurrence was scored with hypergeometric tests, and a repertoire-size bias correction was applied to TCR pairs. False discovery rates were estimated in a later analysis by permuting HLA or CMV assignments 20 times. A later analysis grouped co-occurring TCRs with DBSCAN, adding TCRdist sequence similarity when clustering within HLA-allele-positive subsets. Repertoires with fewer than 30,000 or more than 120,000 public chains, plus five repertoires with anomalous nucleotide sharing, were excluded from co-occurrence clustering. TCRdb holds this immuneACCESS table with in-frame rearrangements only. Some clones are missing; in checked studies, unresolved V genes explain under half, and the rest has no known cause. The V and J calls and clone size were taken over from that table, and D and trimming were inferred from the DNA. The sample has 55,000 to 70,000 clones on record, 74% of them singletons. Around 10% of the sample comes from the top ten.

About this clone itself: The antigen it binds to is not known. No quality values exist for individual bases; no much larger clone is one base distant.

The cohort was made up of around 720 healthy bone marrow donors. At the time of sampling, all cohort members were nominally healthy, though unrecorded immune exposures were likely present. The donor was CMV seropositive and was included in the group of 250 to 350 seropositive cohort members. A peripheral blood sample was provided by each donor, and peripheral blood mononuclear cells were used for TCR beta sequencing. The Qiagen DNeasy Blood Extraction Kit was used to extract genomic DNA from the blood cell samples. Sequencing was carried out using PBMCs. The chain links TRBV2 with TRBJ2-3; no D gene can be assigned with confidence. The TCR comes from a woman aged 55-75 years in good health and CMV-seropositive. The CDR3 protein sequence reads: CASRRVADTQYF. The nucleotides are TGTGCCAGCCGACGGGTAGCAGATACGCAGTATTTT.